This record concerns one T cell receptor (beta chain) sequence. Its specific antigen is unknown. No much larger clone exists at a distance of one base, and base qualities are not known. The roughly 39 donors, aged about 6 to 95 years, were systemically healthy Caucasian individuals from Russia. Each donor gave 8 to 10 milliliters of peripheral blood, drawn into EDTA-treated Vacutainer tubes. PBMCs were isolated by Ficoll-Paque density-gradient centrifugation, with at least 6 million obtained per sample. Trizol reagent was used to extract total RNA from PBMCs, with at least 5 micrograms per sample. Naive CD45RAhigh/CD27high T cell percentages were measured by flow cytometry on a PBMC aliquot from every donor. The data derive from a study of blood T cells in healthy people across ages (dated by TCRdb to about 2015). At the level of the whole study: In model experiments, template switching captured about one uniquely barcoded TCR beta cDNA molecule for every two T cells. Four age groups were formed from the donors: young (average approximately 15 years), middle-aged (more than 35), aged (more than 55) and long-lived (about 75). To avoid experimental bias, donors of different ages were spread randomly across the sequencing lanes. Using deep sequencing normalized with unique cDNA molecular identifiers, the study measured how TCR beta repertoire diversity changes with age. Two additional independent replicas of 1 million unique cDNA reads from the same blood draw were analyzed for two donors (one aged 18 to 30 and one aged 80 or older). What the work shows at the level of the full study, not this receptor alone: Observed TCR beta diversity per million T cells fell roughly linearly with age, and a significant reduction was already apparent by age roughly 40. There was a strong correlation between observed TCR beta diversity and the percentage of naive T cells measured by flow cytometry. The CMV infection status of donors was not known, potentially confounding age-related changes in expanded clonotypes. Compared with the aged group, the long-lived group had more naive CD4+ T cells, fewer expanded clones and increased TCR diversity, a pattern suggesting age selection. Since profiling was done on bulk unsorted PBMCs, naive and antigen-experienced compartments could not be conclusively compared. Estimates of total diversity based on one million sequenced T cells were considered lower bounds and underestimates.

For CDR1 and CDR2, the germline V gene lists SGHAT and FQNNGV. V is clipped by 0 bases and J by 10 bases, and the sequence between their germline boundaries is 10 bases long. The CDR3 runs 13 amino acids, cysteine and phenylalanine included. Only the CDR3 region is kept as DNA, spanning 39 bases read in frame from base 1. The protocol used for the library was 5' RACE. Sequencing used an Illumina HiSeq 2500. A second roughly 7 to 12 cycle PCR used a sample-barcoded 5' primer and a J-beta primer mix. A template-switch 5' adaptor carrying 12 random nucleotides introduced a unique molecular identifier onto each TCR beta cDNA molecule. Each sample yielded at least 2.5 million CDR3-containing paired-end reads. All of the RNA was converted into first-strand cDNA using the Mint cDNA synthesis kit, with a TRBC-specific oligonucleotide serving as the primer. Following uracil-DNA glycosylase treatment, all cDNA underwent a first 18-cycle PCR with the universal primers M1SS and BC2_uni_R. In the authors' own workflow: Normalization of each sample was performed by random selection of 1 million high-quality reads, each carrying a distinct molecular identifier. Reads sharing molecular identifiers were discarded rather than binned into consensus sequences. CDR3 identification, clonotype clustering and error correction used MiTCR with a Q25 quality threshold and the strictest error-elimination algorithm. A nonparametric unseen species model with Euler transformation was used to estimate a lower bound on total TCR beta diversity. Through fastp at Q25 and MiXCR, TCRdb rebuilt clones from the public reads, retaining in-frame beta chains. Each entry merges the rows of one CDR3 protein and shows their most common DNA and genes. TCRdb's processing, not the authors', yielded these V and J calls. The sample contains hundreds of thousands of distinct CDR3 sequences, about 43% of them found a single time. 25% to 35% of the sample rests with the top ten.

The chain joins TRBV11-2 to TRBJ1-5; confidence is insufficient to name the D gene. The specimen was blood. This TCR was sampled from an elderly man in good health. Here the CDR3 is given as CASSLDPLQPQHF. The bases are TGTGCCAGCAGCTTAGACCCGCTCCAACCCCAGCATTTT.